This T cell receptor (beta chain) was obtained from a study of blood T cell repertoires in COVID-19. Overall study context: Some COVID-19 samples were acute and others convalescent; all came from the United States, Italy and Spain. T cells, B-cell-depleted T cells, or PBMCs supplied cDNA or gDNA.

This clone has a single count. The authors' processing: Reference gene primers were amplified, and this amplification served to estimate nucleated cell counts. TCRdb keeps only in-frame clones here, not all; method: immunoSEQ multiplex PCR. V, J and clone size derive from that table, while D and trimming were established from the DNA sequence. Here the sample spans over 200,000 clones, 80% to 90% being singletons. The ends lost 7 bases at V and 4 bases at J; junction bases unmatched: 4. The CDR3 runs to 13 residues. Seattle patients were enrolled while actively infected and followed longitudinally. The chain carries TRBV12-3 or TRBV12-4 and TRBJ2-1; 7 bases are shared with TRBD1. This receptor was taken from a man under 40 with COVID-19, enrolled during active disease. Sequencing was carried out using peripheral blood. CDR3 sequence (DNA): TGTGCCAGCACCACGGGACAGTACAATGAGCAGTTCTTC. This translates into CASTTGQYNEQFF.